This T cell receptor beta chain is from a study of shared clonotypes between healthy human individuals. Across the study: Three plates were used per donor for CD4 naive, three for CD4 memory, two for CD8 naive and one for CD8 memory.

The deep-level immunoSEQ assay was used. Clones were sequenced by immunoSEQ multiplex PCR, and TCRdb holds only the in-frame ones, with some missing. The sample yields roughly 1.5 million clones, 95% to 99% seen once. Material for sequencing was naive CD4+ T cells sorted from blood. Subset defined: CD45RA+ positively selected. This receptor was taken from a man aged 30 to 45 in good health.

CDR3 region: CASSEARSGTEAFF. Here the CDR3 DNA reads TGTGCCAGCAGTGAAGCGCGTTCCGGGACTGAAGCTTTCTTT. The rearrangement joins TRBV2 to TRBJ1-1; D not resolved. Germline V CDR1 and CDR2: SNHLY, FYNNEI. This CDR3 has 14 residues. V dropped 0 bases and J dropped 5 bases, with 10 bases sitting between them.